The entry below gives a single T cell receptor (beta chain) sequence along with its context. Its target is unknown. The length of the CDR3 is 15 residues. Germline CDR1 and CDR2: LGHNA and YSLEER. With V trimmed by 1 base and J by 6 bases, 2 bases remained unmatched. Using immunoSEQ multiplex PCR, the repertoire was profiled, and TCRdb retains in-frame clones only, with some absent. Found here are about 66,000 clones, less than 80% of them singletons; the top ten hold approximately 0.95%. This specimen comes from a study of vaccination effects on CD4 cells after COVID-19. Antigen-specific CD4+ T cell clonotypes were called by their expansion after viral peptide-pool culture in ViraFEST. Isolating CD4+ T cells followed approximately 9 days of culture. BNT162b2 vaccine or mRNA-1273 vaccine was given to participants in two doses. Cultures received IL-2 medium that replaced half the medium on days 3 and 7.

The chain combines TRBV4-3 with TRBJ1-5, with 11 bases fitting TRBD1. The material was CD4+ T cells from PBMCs cultured with HCoV-OC43 spike peptides, obtained after COVID-19 vaccination. Subset here: HCoV-OC43 spike overlapping peptide pool stimulation. The TCR sequence derives from a human donor who received a COVID-19 vaccine. The CDR3 bases are TGCGCCAGCAGCCAAGGGACAGGGGGCGGTCAGCCCCAGCATTTT. Its translation: CASSQGTGGGQPQHF.